This T cell receptor beta chain was sequenced in a study of identical twins (TCRdb year 2016). Notes on the research overall: The study deep-sequenced TCR alpha and beta repertoires from monozygotic twins, unrelated adults of various ages and cord blood to test whether fetal clonotypes persist. To rule out contamination, the twin experiments were replicated at different times with different library preparation protocols. General findings and caveats noted by the study authors: Out-of-frame TCR alpha sequences shared between twins showed an excess of low generation-probability sequences compared with coincidental sharing between unrelated individuals. Fewer insertions were carried by abundant cord blood beta clonotypes; a weaker similar trend was observed in young adult naive repertoires, while no such trend was observed in memory repertoires. A weaker excess of twin sharing was found in beta out-of-frame sequences because the signal-to-noise ratio was lowered by fewer shared sequences. Recombination models systematically underestimated out-of-frame TCR alpha sharing in monozygotic twins but agreed with sharing between unrelated individuals. Because the same donors could not be followed over many years, the conclusions depended on cross-sectional statistical analysis. Zero-insertion analyses could be partly confounded by invariant T cells such as MAIT and iNKT, though diverse VJ usage argued against such confounding for most clonotypes.

Every donor was a healthy Caucasian. Three unrelated non-twin adults were additionally sequenced: a male aged 18 to 30, a male aged 50 to 60 and a female aged 50 to 60. Miltenyi CD45RO+ enrichment and human naive T-cell isolation kits were used to isolate memory (CD45RO+) and naive T cells from PBMC. About this clonotype: It lacks a known antigen. There are no base qualities to consult, and no much larger clone falls within one base.

The CDR3 numbers 15 residues from cysteine through phenylalanine. CDR3 DNA is the only sequence kept; it has 45 bases, read in frame from the first base. Looking up the germline V gene yields CDR1 MNHNS and CDR2 SASEGT. Trimming at the junction amounts to 6 bases on V and 0 bases on J, and the germline ends lie 12 bases apart. Library preparation used 5' RACE. Sequenced using an Illumina HiSeq 2000. Template switching introduced a universal primer binding site; the final cDNA contained a unique molecular identifier, enabling accurate counting of TCR cDNA molecules. Specific primers in the conserved constant-segment region were used to synthesize first-strand cDNA for the TCR alpha and beta chains. To control for contamination, each cDNA library was double barcoded with a SMART-Mk sample barcode plus Illumina barcodes. TruSeq adapter sequences, together with Illumina sample barcodes, were added in two successive PCR steps. The TCR alpha and beta cDNA libraries were sequenced on the Illumina HiSeq platform using custom primers. The paper's processing steps were these. Unique molecular identifiers were extracted from raw reads with MiGEC, and CDR3 positions were determined with MiXCR. Recombination models were inferred per individual with the repgenHMM and IGoR tools using an EM algorithm. Shared clonotype analysis was performed with the tcR package in R, normalizing sharing by the product of cloneset sizes. To study raw recombination free of thymic and clonal selection effects, out-of-frame nonproductive sequences were analyzed. TCRdb reanalyzed the raw reads on its own, using fastp at Q25 for trimming and MiXCR for clone calling, and kept in-frame beta chains. Rows are unified per CDR3 protein, each entry keeping the most common DNA and genes. These V and J calls derive from TCRdb rather than the authors' analysis. The sample includes 410,000 or so distinct CDR3 sequences, with around 20% observed a single time. Approximately 12% of the sample is taken by the ten largest.

The source of this sequence is a man in his fifties in good health. Input material: naive T cells sorted from blood. The cell subset or site label corresponds to: cells isolated with a human naive T-cell isolation kit. Rearrangement joined TRBV6-1 to TRBJ2-1; TRBD1 is a weak D gene call, 5 bases matching. The DNA sequence reads TGTGCCAGCAGCCCGGACATCCTCTCCTACAATGAGCAGTTCTTC. Translation gives CASSPDILSYNEQFF.